These 9 T cell receptor beta chains originate from one sample sequenced in a study of HIV-infected children after antiretroviral therapy interruption. Sample treatment: PENTA 11 planned treatment interruption arm or continuous ART arm. RNA-based 3' RACE libraries used unique molecular identifiers. TCRdb recomputed calls from the 3' RACE reads with MiXCR, one row per CDR3 protein. The profile shows about 89,000 distinct CDR3 sequences, about 6.9% of them singletons. The sequenced sample was CD45RA+ CD4+ T cells from PBMCs, pooled from several time points, obtained from a donor given antiretroviral therapy, either interrupted or continuous. Subset defined: naive CD4+ CD45RA+ CD45RO- T cells. The source is a pool of human donors with HIV.

A few counts support this clonotype. This rearrangement joins TRBV28 to TRBJ2-4, with 7 bases lining up with TRBD2. CDR1 and CDR2 from the germline V gene are MDHEN and SYDVKM. Losses at the gene ends were 5 bases for V and 7 bases for J; bases not matched to a gene: 8. The CDR3 is 14 residues long. CDR3 nucleotide sequence: TGTGCCAGCAGTAATAGGGAGGGCCTGAACATTCAGTACTTC. Residues: CASSNREGLNIQYF.

The rearrangement uses TRBV23-1 and TRBJ2-2; TRBD1 matches 8 bases. TRBV23-1 is filed as an ORF, its function uncertain. The trim removed 8 bases at V and 5 bases at J, leaving 19 bases unmatched. This CDR3 comprises 18 residues. CDR3 DNA: TGCGCCAGCGGACTCCCTGGGGGGACAGGTGGAGGGACCGGGGAGCTGTTTTTT. It codes for CASGLPGGTGGGTGELFF.

This clonotype was counted ten times or more. The genes are TRBV5-6 and TRBJ2-5, with 11 bases that match TRBD2. From germline, CDR1 is SGHDT and CDR2 YYEEEE. Trimming removed 3 bases from V and 13 bases from J; junction bases left unmatched: 11. The CDR3 runs 14 residues. For the CDR3, the DNA is TGTGCCAGCAGCTCCACGGTCCTAGCGGGAGGAAGGTACTTC. It yields the protein CASSSTVLAGGRYF.

Many counts were recorded for this clonotype. The chain joins TRBV24-1 to TRBJ2-6; D possibly corresponds to TRBD1 (5 bases). This CDR3 is 18 amino acids long. Germline V gene sequence: CDR1 KGHDR, CDR2 SFDVKD. The germline V and J ends were trimmed by 3 bases and 0 bases, with 14 bases remaining between them. The CDR3 DNA sequence: TGTGCCACCAGTGATCCTCAGGGCCCGATCTCTGGGGCCAACGTCCTGACTTTC. This sequence encodes CATSDPQGPISGANVLTF.

This clonotype was seen at least ten times. CDR3 sequence: CSVESRLAEKQFF. In DNA, the CDR3 is TGCAGCGTTGAAAGTCGACTAGCGGAAAAGCAGTTCTTC. V and J are TRBV29-1 and TRBJ2-1, with 9 positions matching TRBD2. CDR1 is SQVTM and CDR2 is ANQGSEA in the germline V gene. The trim removed 2 bases at V and 11 bases at J, leaving 7 bases unmatched. The CDR3 contains 13 residues.

This chain links TRBV6-1 with TRBJ2-7; perhaps TRBD1 as D (5 bases). This CDR3 has 12 amino acids. The germline V gene has CDR1 MNHNS and CDR2 SASEGT. V lost 4 bases, J lost 4 bases, and 8 bases lay in between. CDR3 sequence (DNA): TGTGCCAGCAGTGGGACAACTTACGAGCAGTACTTC. Its protein product is CASSGTTYEQYF.

This clonotype was counted only a few times. The chain has TRBV7-8 and TRBJ1-1, with D hard to call. Germline loops: CDR1 SGHVS, CDR2 FQNEAQ. Trimming pared 7 bases from V and 3 bases from J, leaving 18 bases between. The CDR3 covers 15 residues. CDR3 DNA sequence: TGTGCCAGCACCACCACGCGGGGTAGGGACACTGAAGCTTTCTTT. Encoded protein: CASTTTRGRDTEAFF.

Many counts were recorded for this clonotype. V and J are TRBV7-9 and TRBJ2-7; D may be TRBD2 (5 bases). V was clipped by 2 bases and J by 2 bases, with 22 bases between them. CDR3 length: 18 residues. Per the germline V gene, CDR1 is SEHNR and CDR2 is FQNEAQ (reference sequence). The CDR3 sequence is CASSLPLTGFLIAYEQYF. CDR3 in DNA: TGTGCCAGCAGCTTACCATTGACGGGGTTTTTGATCGCCTACGAGCAGTACTTC.

In this sample, this clonotype turned up many times. The gene calls are TRBV6-2 or TRBV6-3 and TRBJ1-1; D ambiguous. V lost 2 bases and J 2 bases, leaving 6 bases between the germline ends. This CDR3 has 13 amino acids. Germline V gives CDR1 MNHEY, CDR2 SVGEGT. The CDR3 loop reads CASSYLVNTEAFF. CDR3 bases: TGTGCCAGCAGTTACCTAGTCAACACTGAAGCTTTCTTT.